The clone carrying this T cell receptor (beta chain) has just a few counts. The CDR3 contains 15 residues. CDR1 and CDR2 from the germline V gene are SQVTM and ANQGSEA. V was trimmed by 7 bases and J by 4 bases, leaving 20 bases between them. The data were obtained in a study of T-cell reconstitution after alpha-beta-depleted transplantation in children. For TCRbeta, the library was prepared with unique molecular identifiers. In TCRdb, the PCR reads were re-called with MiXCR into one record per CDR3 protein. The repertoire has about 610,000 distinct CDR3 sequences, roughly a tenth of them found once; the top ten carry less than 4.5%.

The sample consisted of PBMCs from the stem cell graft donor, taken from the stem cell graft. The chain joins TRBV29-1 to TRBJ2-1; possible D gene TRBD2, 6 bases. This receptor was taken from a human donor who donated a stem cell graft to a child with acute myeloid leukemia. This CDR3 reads CSATRAGTGYNEQFF. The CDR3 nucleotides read TGCAGCGCAACTCGCGCCGGGACTGGGTACAATGAGCAGTTCTTC.